Following are 27 T cell receptor beta chains from one sample sequenced in a study of shared clonotypes between healthy human individuals. Libraries were prepared by immunoSEQ multiplex PCR; TCRdb keeps only in-frame clonotypes and omits some of them. The sample has a few million clones; 90% to 95% are singletons. Sequenced material: naive CD4+ T cells sorted from blood. Subset: CD45RA+ positively selected. The source of these receptors is a man in his late teens or twenties in good health.

The chain links TRBV30 to TRBJ1-4, with a tentative D call TRBD1 (6 bases). From germline, CDR1 is GTSNPN and CDR2 SVGIG (reference sequence). This CDR3 is 14 amino acids long. The V and J ends lost 4 bases and 5 bases respectively, with 14 bases between them. In nucleotides, the CDR3 is TGTGCCTGGACGCGGACAGCTTTAAATGAAAAACTGTTTTTT. Its translation is CAWTRTALNEKLFF.

The CDR3 bases are TGTGCCAGCAGTGACGGCGGGAGTGGGGCCTACGAGCAGTACTTC. Its protein is CASSDGGSGAYEQYF. This chain uses TRBV6-1 with TRBJ2-7, with 7 bases matching TRBD2. Trimming removed 3 bases from V and 2 bases from J; junction bases left unmatched: 7. This CDR3 is built from 15 residues. Germline assignment: CDR1 MNHNS and CDR2 SASEGT.

This clone has just one count. The chain employs TRBV5-6 and TRBJ1-5; D might be TRBD1 (5 bases). Deletions cut 5 bases from V and 1 base from J, with 16 bases between. The CDR3 covers 16 residues. Germline CDR1 reads SGHDT; CDR2 reads YYEEEE. CDR3 DNA: TGTGCCAGCAGTACAAAGGGACGTCTGAGCAATCAGCCCCAGCATTTT. This translates into CASSTKGRLSNQPQHF. The full variable domain, completed using reference TRBV5-6 and TRBJ1-5, is DAGVTQSPTHLIKTRGQQVTLRCSPKSGHDTVSWYQQALGQGPQFIFQYYEEEERQRGNFPDRFSGHQFPNYSSELNVNALLLGDSALYLCASSTKGRLSNQPQHFGDGTRLSIL.

The rearrangement links TRBV10-1 to TRBJ1-1, with a tentative D call TRBD1 (6 bases). This CDR3 has 14 amino acids. V gave up 2 bases and J gave up 1 base, with 8 bases separating them. The germline V gene has CDR1 WNHNN and CDR2 SYGVQD (reference sequence). CDR3 in amino acids: CASSEGTPNTEAFF. DNA for the CDR3: TGCGCCAGCAGTGAGGGGACACCGAACACTGAAGCTTTCTTT.

A note on this clone: This same CDR3 is encoded by further DNA sequences in the sample. The V and J genes are TRBV6-5 and TRBJ2-1; D call uncertain. V lost 2 bases and J lost 4, with 6 bases in between. The CDR3 extends over 13 amino acids. In germline, CDR1 is MNHEY, CDR2 SVGAGI. CDR3 coding DNA: TGTGCCAGCAGTTACGGGCAGTACAATGAGCAGTTCTTC. This encodes CASSYGQYNEQFF.

The rearrangement uses TRBV6-4 and TRBJ2-2; the match to TRBD1 covers 8 bases. J gave up 5 bases and V 5 bases, and 7 bases lay outside the gene matches. Germline V gene lookup returns CDR1 MRHNA and CDR2 SNTAGT. The CDR3 is made up of 15 amino acids. The CDR3 sequence: CASSLGQGRTGELFF. In DNA, the CDR3 is TGTGCCAGCAGTCTCGGACAGGGCCGGACCGGGGAGCTGTTTTTT.

The J gene is TRBJ1-6, the V gene TRBV2, with 8 bases lining up with TRBD1. Germline lookup yields CDR1 SNHLY and CDR2 FYNNEI. V trimming: 7 bases; J trimming: 6 bases; junction bases outside the gene matches: 5. This CDR3 is built from 14 residues. The CDR3 is CASIPGQVNSPLHF. In DNA form, the CDR3 reads TGTGCCAGCATTCCGGGACAGGTTAATTCACCCCTCCACTTT.

DNA for the CDR3: TGTGCCAGCAGCGCACAGACAGGAAGGGATTCACCCCTCCACTTT. Its translation: CASSAQTGRDSPLHF. V gene TRBV9 combines with J gene TRBJ1-6; possible D gene TRBD1, 6 bases. Looked up from germline, CDR1 is SGDLS and CDR2 is YYNGEE. This CDR3 has 15 residues. The V end lost 3 bases, the J end lost 8 bases, and 15 bases lay between the germline ends.

The gene calls are TRBV7-2 and TRBJ1-2, with D maybe TRBD1 (6 bases). V gave up 1 base and J gave up 5 bases, with 20 bases separating them. Germline CDR1 is SGHTA and CDR2 is FQGNSA. The CDR3 extends over 17 amino acids. CDR3 amino acids: CASSLVGRGRRRYGYTF. CDR3 coding DNA: TGTGCCAGCAGCTTAGTGGGCAGGGGCCGAAGACGATATGGCTACACCTTC.

The chain carries TRBV5-5 and TRBJ2-7; unclear D gene. CDR3 length: 14 amino acids. CDR1 and CDR2 from the germline V gene are SGHKS and YYEKEE (reference sequence). V was clipped by 4 bases and J by 3 bases, with 14 bases between them. The DNA of the CDR3 is TGTGCCAGCAGCAGGTCACTCACAAGCTACGAGCAGTACTTC. This encodes CASSRSLTSYEQYF.

This chain uses TRBV28 with TRBJ1-4; maybe TRBD1 (5 bases). Trimming shortened V by 6 bases and J by 6 bases, and 14 bases separated the two germline ends. Germline V CDR1 and CDR2: MDHEN, SYDVKM. CDR3 length: 14 residues. CDR3 sequence reads: CASRLGGGYEKLFF. The CDR3 bases are TGTGCCAGCAGGCTGGGGGGAGGATATGAAAAACTGTTTTTT.

A single count supports this clone. The chain joins TRBV7-2 to TRBJ2-2; D gene ambiguous. The CDR3 has 14 residues. The V and J ends lost 2 bases and 1 base respectively, with 5 bases between them. Germline-derived CDR1 and CDR2 are SGHTA and FQGNSA. The CDR3 nucleotides are TGTGCCAGCAGCTTATCAGTGAACACCGGGGAGCTGTTTTTT. As protein: CASSLSVNTGELFF.

This clone was seen a single time. The chain links TRBV27 to TRBJ1-4, with a weak D call TRBD1 (6 bases). V was clipped by 4 bases and J by 3 bases, with 9 bases between them. This CDR3 contains 14 residues. Germline assignment: CDR1 MNHEY and CDR2 SMNVEV (reference sequence). The CDR3 nucleotides read TGTGCCAGCAGTTCGGACAGAGCTAATGAAAAACTGTTTTTT. Its translation: CASSSDRANEKLFF.

The sample holds one count of this clone. V and J are TRBV15 and TRBJ1-2; a possible D gene is TRBD1 (5 bases). Deletions cut 6 bases from V and 6 bases from J, with 23 bases between. CDR1 and CDR2 from the germline V gene are LNHNV and YYDKDF (reference sequence). The CDR3 has 16 amino acids. CDR3 amino acids: CATRRGSAGPENGYTF. The CDR3 nucleotides are TGTGCCACCAGGAGGGGAAGCGCAGGGCCCGAGAATGGCTACACCTTC.

The rearrangement links TRBV6-4 to TRBJ1-1; 8 nucleotides agree with TRBD1. Germline lookup yields CDR1 MRHNA and CDR2 SNTAGT. This CDR3 is 15 amino acids long. V was pared by 5 bases and J by 2 bases, with 7 bases of the junction left unmatched. The CDR3 protein is CASSKKQGGNTEAFF. CDR3 nucleotide sequence: TGTGCCAGCAGTAAAAAACAGGGGGGTAACACTGAAGCTTTCTTT.

V gene TRBV9 combines with J gene TRBJ2-3; D not certain. V dropped 4 bases and J dropped 6 bases, with 6 bases sitting between them. Germline CDR1 is SGDLS and CDR2 is YYNGEE. CDR3 size: 11 residues. The CDR3 protein is CASSHLDTQYF. The CDR3 coding sequence is TGTGCCAGCAGCCACCTCGATACGCAGTATTTT.

V gene TRBV5-4 combines with J gene TRBJ2-1; weak D call: TRBD1 (6 bases). Germline-derived CDR1 and CDR2 are SGHNT and YYREEE (reference sequence). V lost 5 bases and J 4 bases, leaving 19 bases between the germline ends. The CDR3 is made up of 16 amino acids. The CDR3 is CASSLPGTPGYNEQFF. CDR3 nucleotides: TGTGCCAGCAGTCTCCCGGGGACACCCGGGTACAATGAGCAGTTCTTC.

The rearrangement links TRBV6-1 to TRBJ1-6, with a tentative D call TRBD1 (5 bases). Germline CDR1 MNHNS, CDR2 SASEGT. Trimming removed 1 base at V and 7 bases at J, with 14 bases between. The CDR3 is 16 amino acids. The CDR3 spells CASSEVWQGSNSPLHF. The CDR3 region has the DNA TGTGCCAGCAGTGAAGTCTGGCAGGGCTCCAATTCACCCCTCCACTTT.

The rearrangement joins TRBV7-2 to TRBJ2-7, with TRBD2 matching over 9 bases. There are 18 residues in the CDR3. Germline assignment: CDR1 SGHTA and CDR2 FQGNSA. Germline trimming cut 5 bases from V and 5 bases from J; bases unmatched to any gene: 19. CDR3 amino acids: CASSVSEWTAAGGHEQYF. The CDR3, as DNA: TGTGCCAGCAGCGTCAGCGAGTGGACAGCAGCGGGAGGACACGAGCAGTACTTC.

V and J are TRBV7-2 and TRBJ1-1, with D hard to call. The V end lost 7 bases, the J end lost 1 base, and 13 bases lay between the germline ends. In germline, CDR1 is SGHTA, CDR2 FQGNSA. The CDR3 extends over 14 amino acids. The CDR3 protein is CASILSPANTEAFF. Here the CDR3 DNA reads TGTGCCAGCATCCTGAGTCCTGCGAACACTGAAGCTTTCTTT.

The rearrangement joins TRBV11-2 to TRBJ2-7, with 13 positions matching TRBD2. In germline, CDR1 is SGHAT, CDR2 FQNNGV. With V trimmed by 5 bases and J by 0 bases, 10 bases remained unmatched. This CDR3 has 18 residues. CDR3 region: CASSPGTSGTSLSYEQYF. The DNA for the CDR3 is TGTGCCAGCAGCCCCGGGACTAGCGGGACCTCCCTCTCCTACGAGCAGTACTTC.

The V and J genes are TRBV6-5 and TRBJ1-1, with unresolved D. V was pared by 6 bases and J by 0 bases, with 11 bases between. The CDR3 is made up of 14 amino acids. Germline V gene lookup returns CDR1 MNHEY and CDR2 SVGAGI. The CDR3 sequence: CASRRSGVNTEAFF. The DNA for the CDR3 is TGTGCCAGCAGGCGGTCTGGGGTGAACACTGAAGCTTTCTTT.

V gene TRBV9 combines with J gene TRBJ1-4; D remains ambiguous. The CDR3 is 15 amino acids. The V gene lost 0 bases and the J gene lost 8 bases, with 14 bases spanning the gap. The germline V gene encodes CDR1 SGDLS and CDR2 YYNGEE. The CDR3: CASSVGWSDGEKLFF. The CDR3 region has the DNA TGTGCCAGCAGCGTAGGATGGAGTGATGGGGAAAAACTGTTTTTT.

The rearrangement links TRBV15 to TRBJ1-4; 7 bases are a match to TRBD1. The V segment lost 1 base and the J segment 8 bases; nucleotides outside the gene matches: 4. Germline CDR1 LNHNV, CDR2 YYDKDF (reference sequence). This CDR3 comprises 14 residues. This CDR3 reads CATSRGQGREKLFF. The CDR3 nucleotides are TGTGCCACCAGCAGAGGACAGGGTCGGGAAAAACTGTTTTTT.

This chain links TRBV7-2 with TRBJ2-3, with D perhaps given as TRBD1 or TRBD2 (5 bases each). With 2 bases removed from V and 0 bases from J, the gap between germline ends came to 9 bases. Germline CDR1 reads SGHTA; CDR2 reads FQGNSA. CDR3 length equals 15 residues. CDR3 in amino acids: CASSLPGPSTDTQYF. Here the CDR3 DNA reads TGTGCCAGCAGCTTACCGGGACCCAGCACAGATACGCAGTATTTT.

CDR3 sequence: CASTYGPLTDTQYF. The CDR3 DNA reads TGTGCCAGCACCTACGGGCCTCTCACAGATACGCAGTATTTT. V is TRBV6-6 and J is TRBJ2-3; no reliable D call. CDR1 and CDR2 from the germline V gene are MNHNY and SVGAGI (reference sequence). The CDR3 runs to 14 residues. V lost 7 bases and J 2 bases, leaving 13 bases between the germline ends.

This chain uses TRBV11-3 with TRBJ2-3; 10 bases line up with TRBD1. The trim removed 4 bases at V and 5 bases at J, leaving 12 bases unmatched. CDR1 SGHNT and CDR2 YENEEA come from the germline V gene. The CDR3 contains 17 residues. DNA of the CDR3: TGTGCCAGCAGCTCAACGGGACAGGGGAGAGGGGGAGATACGCAGTATTTT. Translating it yields CASSSTGQGRGGDTQYF. Full variable domain (outside the CDR3, taken from reference TRBV11-3 and TRBJ2-3): EAGVVQSPRYKIIEKKQPVAFWCNPISGHNTLYWYLQNLGQGPELLIRYENEEAVDDSQLPKDRFSAERLKGVDSTLKIQPAELGDSAVYLCASSSTGQGRGGDTQYFGPGTRLTVL.